The rows below give T cell receptor beta chains drawn from one sample of a study of regulatory T cells in long-lasting Graves disease. TCRdb re-called the multiplex PCR reads through MiXCR, storing one row per CDR3 protein. The table has a few hundred thousand distinct CDR3 sequences, around a fifth seen once; the top ten hold around an eighth. The specimen was peripheral blood mononuclear cells (PBMCs), collected when the disease was refractory, from a patient treated with antithyroid drugs. These receptors all come from a female donor with Graves disease. Both conserved end residues are part of each CDR3. The D gene is left open where the match is weak. Part of the rows lack a size; the others show once, few, many or a class for expanded clones.

CDR3 DNA | CDR3 protein | clone size | J gene | V gene | D gene
TGCAGCGTTGAAGACCCGGAATCGGGGGTAACTAATGAAAAACTGTTTTTT | CSVEDPESGVTNEKLFF | - | TRBJ1-4 | TRBV29-1 | -
TGTGCCAGCAGTTTATCAGACTCGAGCAATCAGCCCCAGCATTTT | CASSLSDSSNQPQHF | many | TRBJ1-5 | TRBV28 | -
TGTGCCATCAGTGACCCCGGGATCTATGGCTACACCTTC | CAISDPGIYGYTF | many | TRBJ1-2 | TRBV10-3 | -
TGTGCCAGCAGCCAAGGAGGAGCTCCGGAGCAGTACTTC | CASSQGGAPEQYF | few | TRBJ2-7 | TRBV14 | -
TGCAGTGCTAGAAAGGCGGGACGCTCCGGGGAGCTGTTTTTT | CSARKAGRSGELFF | - | TRBJ2-2 | TRBV20-1 | -
TGTGCCAGCAGCCCCCGGACAAAGTACGAGCAGTACTTC | CASSPRTKYEQYF | - | TRBJ2-7 | TRBV3-1 | -
TGTGCCAGCAGCAGAAGGGACAGGGGTGCGAGCAATCAGCCCCAGCATTTT | CASSRRDRGASNQPQHF | - | TRBJ1-5 | TRBV5-6 | TRBD1
TGTGCCAGCAGCCTCAGAGGTACAGCGGATCAACCGGCCCTCCACTTT | CASSLRGTADQPALHF | - | TRBJ1-6 | TRBV9 | -
TGTGCCAGCAGCCAAACCGGGGCCACCCAAGAGACCCAGTACTTC | CASSQTGATQETQYF | few | TRBJ2-5 | TRBV3-1 | -
TGTGCCAGCAGCTTAAGGGAGGGATGGAACACCGGGGAGCTGTTTTTT | CASSLREGWNTGELFF | many | TRBJ2-2 | TRBV7-3 | TRBD2
TGTGCCAGCAGTCCCTCCGGCGGGAGCTCCTACAATGAGCAGTTCTTC | CASSPSGGSSYNEQFF | many | TRBJ2-1 | TRBV28 | TRBD2
TGTGCCAGTAAAAAAAGGGCGGCGGGAGGGCCCTACGAGCAGTACTTC | CASKKRAAGGPYEQYF | - | TRBJ2-7 | TRBV19 | TRBD2
TGTGCCTGGAACGCAGGCAACACTGAAGCTTTCTTT | CAWNAGNTEAFF | few | TRBJ1-1 | TRBV30 | -
TGCAGCGTGGACCCCGGGACAGGACGCTACGAGCAGTACTTC | CSVDPGTGRYEQYF | many | TRBJ2-7 | TRBV29-1 | TRBD1
TGCAGTGCTAGAGTAGGGGACAGGATTTACGAGCAGTACTTC | CSARVGDRIYEQYF | few | TRBJ2-7 | TRBV20-1 | TRBD1
TGTGCCAGCAGCTCGGGACAGACCGTCTATGGCTACACCTTC | CASSSGQTVYGYTF | few | TRBJ1-2 | TRBV7-9 | TRBD1
TGTGCCAGCAGTTCAAATCCCGGGACTAGCGGGTTACAAGAGACCCAGTACTTC | CASSSNPGTSGLQETQYF | many | TRBJ2-5 | TRBV6-5 | TRBD2
TGTGCCAGCAGTTCCGGCGGGGCTAATGAGTACTACGAGCAGTACTTC | CASSSGGANEYYEQYF | many | TRBJ2-7 | TRBV28 | -
TGTGCCAGCAGTTTATTAAGTCCAGGGAGCTCCTATAATTCACCCCTCCACTTT | CASSLLSPGSSYNSPLHF | - | TRBJ1-6 | TRBV27 | -
TGTGCCAGCAGCTTATCTGGACAAACGAACACCGGGGAGCTGTTTTTT | CASSLSGQTNTGELFF | many | TRBJ2-2 | TRBV11-2 | -
TGTGCCAGCAGGCCGGGGCACTCTTGGGAGACCCAGTACTTC | CASRPGHSWETQYF | few | TRBJ2-5 | TRBV6-1 | -
TGCAGCGTGGACGGGACAGGGGGCACTGAAGCTTTCTTT | CSVDGTGGTEAFF | few | TRBJ1-1 | TRBV29-1 | TRBD1
TGTGCCAGCAGCACTCTAAACACCGGGGAGCTGTTTTTT | CASSTLNTGELFF | many | TRBJ2-2 | TRBV28 | -
TGCGCCAGCAGCTTGGACACGTTCTTGGAGACCCAGTACTTC | CASSLDTFLETQYF | once | TRBJ2-5 | TRBV5-1 | -
TGTGCCAGCAAACTAGTGGGTAACACCGGGGAGCTGTTTTTT | CASKLVGNTGELFF | many | TRBJ2-2 | TRBV28 | -
TGTGCCAGCAGTTCAAGAAGGGAAGCCAAAAACATTCAGTACTTC | CASSSRREAKNIQYF | many | TRBJ2-4 | TRBV28 | -
TGTGCCAGCAGCTTCGGAACTTATGGCTACACCTTC | CASSFGTYGYTF | many | TRBJ1-2 | TRBV11-2 | -
TGCAGTGCTAGAGAGCTAGCGGGAGGCCACGAGCAGTACTTC | CSARELAGGHEQYF | - | TRBJ2-7 | TRBV20-1 | TRBD2
TGTGCCAGCAGTTCGGGACCGCGTAAGGGCTACACCTTC | CASSSGPRKGYTF | many | TRBJ1-2 | TRBV12-3/TRBV12-4 | -
TGTGCCAGCAGCGTAGACGGGGAATCCCGGTATGGCTACACCTTC | CASSVDGESRYGYTF | many | TRBJ1-2 | TRBV9 | -
TGTGCCAGCAGGTGGTGGGGAGTTGGGTCAGATACGCAGTATTTT | CASRWWGVGSDTQYF | - | TRBJ2-3 | TRBV27 | -
TGTGCCAGCAGCTACCTAGCGGGATCCTTTGAGCAGTTCTTC | CASSYLAGSFEQFF | - | TRBJ2-1 | TRBV3-1 | TRBD2
TGTGCCAGCAGTTTAGGGACCCCGAGTCAGCCCCAGCATTTT | CASSLGTPSQPQHF | many | TRBJ1-5 | TRBV27 | -
TGTGCCAGCAGCTTAGGTGGCCAGGGCCTGCACGAGCAGTACTTC | CASSLGGQGLHEQYF | - | TRBJ2-7 | TRBV7-9 | -
TGTGCCAGCAGACACTACTCCGGGACAATCGAAAACATTCAGTACTTC | CASRHYSGTIENIQYF | - | TRBJ2-4 | TRBV5-6 | -
TGTGCCAGCAACTCGGGGGGTACAAATGAGAAACTGTTTTTT | CASNSGGTNEKLFF | - | TRBJ1-4 | TRBV7-9 | -
TGTGCCACCAGCAGAGATTCGGTCTACGAGCAGTACTTC | CATSRDSVYEQYF | many | TRBJ2-7 | TRBV15 | -
TGTGCCAGCGCCCCTCCTGACGGCCAAGAGACCCAGTACTTC | CASAPPDGQETQYF | many | TRBJ2-5 | TRBV7-2 | -
TGTGCCAGCAGCACAAGGCAGTTGACTACCCTACAGGAAGAGACCCAGTACTTC | CASSTRQLTTLQEETQYF | many | TRBJ2-5 | TRBV6-1 | -
TGTGCCAGCGCCCTGGCTTACCCTGTTATGGTGAACACTGAAGCTTTCTTT | CASALAYPVMVNTEAFF | many | TRBJ1-1 | TRBV27 | -
TGCGCCAGCAGCCCCGGGGATTTACAGGATCAGCCCCAGCATTTT | CASSPGDLQDQPQHF | - | TRBJ1-5 | TRBV4-1 | -
TGCAGTGCTTCAAATCGGGACCGAGTTAATTCACCCCTCCACTTT | CSASNRDRVNSPLHF | - | TRBJ1-6 | TRBV20-1 | -
TGTGCCAGCAGCGAGGGTGGGGGGCGCCTGGGCATTCAGTACTTC | CASSEGGGRLGIQYF | - | TRBJ2-4 | TRBV5-4 | -
TGTGCCAGCAGTGAATTCGGGACAGCAGTGACTCCTAACTATGGCTACACCTTC | CASSEFGTAVTPNYGYTF | few | TRBJ1-2 | TRBV25-1 | TRBD1
TGTGCCAGCAACAAGACGACAGGGTCCTACGAGCAGTACTTC | CASNKTTGSYEQYF | - | TRBJ2-7 | TRBV9 | TRBD1
TGTGCCAGCAGCGCAGCCACAGTAGCCAAAAACATTCAGTACTTC | CASSAATVAKNIQYF | many | TRBJ2-4 | TRBV6-1 | -
TGTGCCAGCAGCTCAGACGATTGGACTGAAGCTTTCTTT | CASSSDDWTEAFF | many | TRBJ1-1 | TRBV7-9 | -
TGTGCCAGCGGTTTTAGATACGAGCAGTACTTC | CASGFRYEQYF | many | TRBJ2-7 | TRBV28 | -
TGTGCCAGCTCACCGTCGCGTACAGCAACTAATGAAAAACTGTTTTTT | CASSPSRTATNEKLFF | many | TRBJ1-4 | TRBV18 | -
TGTGCCAGCAGCCAAGGGACTAGCGGGGGGCACGAGCAGTACTTC | CASSQGTSGGHEQYF | many | TRBJ2-7 | TRBV28 | TRBD2
TGTGCCAGCAGTCGGACAGAGGCAGAGACCCAGTACTTC | CASSRTEAETQYF | many | TRBJ2-5 | TRBV2 | -
TGCGCCAGCAGCGGGCGTAGCGGAGGAGAGACCCAGTACTTC | CASSGRSGGETQYF | few | TRBJ2-5 | TRBV5-1 | -
TGTGCCAGCAGTTCGGGACTAGCGGGAGCCCATGAGCAGTTCTTC | CASSSGLAGAHEQFF | - | TRBJ2-1 | TRBV28 | TRBD2
TGTGCCAGCCGTGGACAGAGACTAGAAGGCTACACCTTC | CASRGQRLEGYTF | - | TRBJ1-2 | TRBV19 | -
TGTGCCAACCAGCGGCAGGCCCACGCTGAAGCTTTCTTT | CANQRQAHAEAFF | - | TRBJ1-1 | TRBV30 | -
TGTGCCAGCAGCTTTACGGCAGGGGACACTGAAGCTTTCTTT | CASSFTAGDTEAFF | many | TRBJ1-1 | TRBV11-1 | -
TGTGCCAGCTCACCCGGGGACAATCGGATTCAGCCCCAGCATTTT | CASSPGDNRIQPQHF | - | TRBJ1-5 | TRBV18 | -
TGTGCCAGCACCTGGGGGGCAGGTGACAACTATGGCTACACCTTC | CASTWGAGDNYGYTF | many | TRBJ1-2 | TRBV28 | -
TGTGCCTGCGGGACAGTAAGGCCCTACGAGCAGTACTTC | CACGTVRPYEQYF | many | TRBJ2-7 | TRBV30 | TRBD1
TGTGCCAGCAGTTTATGGTGGGTTGTAGACAACACAGATACGCAGTATTTT | CASSLWWVVDNTDTQYF | - | TRBJ2-3 | TRBV28 | -